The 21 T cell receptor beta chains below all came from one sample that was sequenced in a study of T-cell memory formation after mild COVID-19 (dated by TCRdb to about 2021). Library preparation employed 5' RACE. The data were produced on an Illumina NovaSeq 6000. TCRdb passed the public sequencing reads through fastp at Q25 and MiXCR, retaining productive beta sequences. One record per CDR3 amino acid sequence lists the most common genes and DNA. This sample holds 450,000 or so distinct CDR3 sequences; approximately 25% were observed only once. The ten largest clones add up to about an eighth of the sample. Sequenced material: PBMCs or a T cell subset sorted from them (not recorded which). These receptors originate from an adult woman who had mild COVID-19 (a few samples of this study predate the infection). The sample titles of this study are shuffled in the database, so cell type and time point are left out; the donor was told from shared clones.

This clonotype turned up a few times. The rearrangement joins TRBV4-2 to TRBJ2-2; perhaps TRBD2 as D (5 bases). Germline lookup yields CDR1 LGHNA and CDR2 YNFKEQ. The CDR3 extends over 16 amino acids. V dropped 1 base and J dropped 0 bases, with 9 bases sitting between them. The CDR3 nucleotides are TGTGCCAGCAGCCAAGGGAGCGGACCGAACACCGGGGAGCTGTTTTTT. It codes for CASSQGSGPNTGELFF.

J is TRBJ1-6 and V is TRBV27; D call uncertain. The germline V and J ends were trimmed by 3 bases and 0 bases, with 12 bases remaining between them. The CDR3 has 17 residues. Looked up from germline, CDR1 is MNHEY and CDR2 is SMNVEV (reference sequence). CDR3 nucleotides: TGTGCCAGCAGTTTTAGGACGAGGAGCTCCTATAATTCACCCCTCCACTTT. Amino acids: CASSFRTRSSYNSPLHF.

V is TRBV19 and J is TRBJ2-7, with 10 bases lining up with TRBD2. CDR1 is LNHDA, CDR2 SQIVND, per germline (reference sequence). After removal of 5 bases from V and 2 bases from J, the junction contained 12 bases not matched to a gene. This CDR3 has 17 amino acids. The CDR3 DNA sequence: TGTGCCAGTAGTGCCCCGGGACTAGCGTCAAAACCCTACGAGCAGTACTTC. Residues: CASSAPGLASKPYEQYF.

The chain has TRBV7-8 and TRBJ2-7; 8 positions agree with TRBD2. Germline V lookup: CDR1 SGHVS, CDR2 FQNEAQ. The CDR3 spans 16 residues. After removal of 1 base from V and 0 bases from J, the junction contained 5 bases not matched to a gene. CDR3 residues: CASSLDGGTSSYEQYF. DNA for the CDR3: TGTGCCAGCAGCTTAGACGGAGGGACTAGCTCCTACGAGCAGTACTTC.

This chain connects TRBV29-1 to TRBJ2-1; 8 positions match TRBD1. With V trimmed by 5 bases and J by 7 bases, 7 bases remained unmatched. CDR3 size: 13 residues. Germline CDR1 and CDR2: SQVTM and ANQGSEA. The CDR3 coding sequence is TGCAGCGTTCTTGGACAGGGCGAGAATGAGCAGTTCTTC. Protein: CSVLGQGENEQFF.

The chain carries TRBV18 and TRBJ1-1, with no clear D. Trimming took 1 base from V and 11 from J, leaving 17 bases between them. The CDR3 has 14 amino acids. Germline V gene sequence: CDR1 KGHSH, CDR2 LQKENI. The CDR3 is CASSPRVGGSGAFF. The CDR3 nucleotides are TGTGCCAGCTCACCACGGGTTGGCGGGTCTGGGGCTTTCTTT.

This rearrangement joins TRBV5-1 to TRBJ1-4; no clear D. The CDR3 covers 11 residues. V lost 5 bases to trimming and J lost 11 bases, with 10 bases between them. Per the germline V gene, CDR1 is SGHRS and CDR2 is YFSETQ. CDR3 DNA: TGCGCCAGCAGAGAACATGCGAAACTGTTTTTT. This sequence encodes CASREHAKLFF.

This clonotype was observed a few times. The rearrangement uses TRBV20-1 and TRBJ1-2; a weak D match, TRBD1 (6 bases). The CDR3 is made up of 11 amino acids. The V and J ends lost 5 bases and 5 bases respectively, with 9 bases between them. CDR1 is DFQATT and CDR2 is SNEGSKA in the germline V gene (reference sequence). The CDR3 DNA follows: TGCAGTGCTGGGGGGACATATGGCTACACCTTC. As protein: CSAGGTYGYTF.

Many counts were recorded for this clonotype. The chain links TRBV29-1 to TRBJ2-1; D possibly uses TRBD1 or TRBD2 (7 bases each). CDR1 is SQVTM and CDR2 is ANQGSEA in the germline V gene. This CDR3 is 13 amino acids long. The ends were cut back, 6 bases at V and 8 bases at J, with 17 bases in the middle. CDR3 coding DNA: TGCAGCGTAGCAAGCGGGACAGTCGATGAGCAGTTCTTC. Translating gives CSVASGTVDEQFF.

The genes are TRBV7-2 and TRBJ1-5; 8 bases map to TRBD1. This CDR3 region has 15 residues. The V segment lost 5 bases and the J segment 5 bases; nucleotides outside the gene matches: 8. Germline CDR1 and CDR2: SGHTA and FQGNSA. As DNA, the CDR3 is TGTGCCAGCAGCCCGCAGACAGGGGAACATCAGCCCCAGCATTTT. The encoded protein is CASSPQTGEHQPQHF.

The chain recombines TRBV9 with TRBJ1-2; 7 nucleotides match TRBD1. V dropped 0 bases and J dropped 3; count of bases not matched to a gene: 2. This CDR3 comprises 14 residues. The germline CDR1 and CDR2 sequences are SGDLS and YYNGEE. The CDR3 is CASSVGTGDYGYTF. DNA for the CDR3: TGTGCCAGCAGCGTAGGTACAGGGGACTATGGCTACACCTTC.

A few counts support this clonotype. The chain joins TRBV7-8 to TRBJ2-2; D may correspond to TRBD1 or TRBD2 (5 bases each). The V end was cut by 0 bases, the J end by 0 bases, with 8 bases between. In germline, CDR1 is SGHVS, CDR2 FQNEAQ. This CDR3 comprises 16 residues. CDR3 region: CASSLAQGPNTGELFF. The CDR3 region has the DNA TGTGCCAGCAGCTTAGCGCAGGGACCGAACACCGGGGAGCTGTTTTTT.

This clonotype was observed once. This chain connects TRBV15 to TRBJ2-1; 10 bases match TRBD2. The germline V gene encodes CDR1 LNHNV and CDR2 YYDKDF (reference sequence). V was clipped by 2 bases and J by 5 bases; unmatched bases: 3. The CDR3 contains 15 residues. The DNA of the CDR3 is TGTGCCACCAGCAGACTAGCGGGGGCCGACAATGAGCAGTTCTTC. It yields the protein CATSRLAGADNEQFF.

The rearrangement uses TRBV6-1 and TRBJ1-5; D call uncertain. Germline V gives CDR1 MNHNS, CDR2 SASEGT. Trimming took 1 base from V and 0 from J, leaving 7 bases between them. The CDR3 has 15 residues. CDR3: CASSEEDLSNQPQHF. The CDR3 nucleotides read TGTGCCAGCAGTGAAGAGGACCTTAGCAATCAGCCCCAGCATTTT.

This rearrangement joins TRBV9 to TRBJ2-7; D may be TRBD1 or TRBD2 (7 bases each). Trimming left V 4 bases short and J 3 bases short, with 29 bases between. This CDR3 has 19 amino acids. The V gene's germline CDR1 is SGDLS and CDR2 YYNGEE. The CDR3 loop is CASSPPAGRGGGLVYEQYF. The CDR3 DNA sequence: TGTGCCAGCAGCCCACCAGCGGGGCGGGGAGGGGGCTTGGTCTACGAGCAGTACTTC.

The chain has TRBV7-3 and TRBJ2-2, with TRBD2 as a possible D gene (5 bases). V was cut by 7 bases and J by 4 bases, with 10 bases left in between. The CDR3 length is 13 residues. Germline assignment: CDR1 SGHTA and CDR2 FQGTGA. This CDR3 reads CASTSAGTGELFF. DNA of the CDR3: TGTGCCAGCACCTCGGCGGGCACCGGGGAGCTGTTTTTT.

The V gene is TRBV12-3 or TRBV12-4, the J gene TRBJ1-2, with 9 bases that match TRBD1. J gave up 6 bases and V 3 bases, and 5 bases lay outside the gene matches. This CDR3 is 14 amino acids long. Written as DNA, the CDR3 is TGTGCCAGCAGTTTGACAGGGGGTATGAATGGCTACACCTTC. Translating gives CASSLTGGMNGYTF.

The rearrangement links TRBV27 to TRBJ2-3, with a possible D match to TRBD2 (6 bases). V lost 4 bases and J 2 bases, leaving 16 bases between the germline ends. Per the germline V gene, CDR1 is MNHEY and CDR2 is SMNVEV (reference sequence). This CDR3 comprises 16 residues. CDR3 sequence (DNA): TGTGCCAGCAGTTCCCGGGGGACGGGAGTCACAGATACGCAGTATTTT. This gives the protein CASSSRGTGVTDTQYF.

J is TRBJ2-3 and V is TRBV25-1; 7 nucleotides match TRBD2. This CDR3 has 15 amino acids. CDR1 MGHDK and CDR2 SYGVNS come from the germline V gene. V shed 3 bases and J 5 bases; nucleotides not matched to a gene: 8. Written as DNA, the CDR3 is TGTGCCAGCAGTGATGGTAGGACTAGACTAGATACGCAGTATTTT. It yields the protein CASSDGRTRLDTQYF.

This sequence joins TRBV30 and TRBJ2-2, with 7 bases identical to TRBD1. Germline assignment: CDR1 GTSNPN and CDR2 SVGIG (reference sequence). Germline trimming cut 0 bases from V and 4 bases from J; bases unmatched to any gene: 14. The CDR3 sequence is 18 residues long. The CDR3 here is CAWSVLLGSRGSTGELFF. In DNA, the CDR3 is TGTGCCTGGAGTGTACTTCTGGGTAGCAGGGGGAGCACCGGGGAGCTGTTTTTT.

In DNA, the CDR3 is TGTGCCAGCAGCCTGCTCGGGGACAGGGGGCGACGTGAGCAGTTCTTC. Translating it yields CASSLLGDRGRREQFF. The chain is built from TRBV3-1 and TRBJ2-1; 12 nucleotides match TRBD1. The CDR3 runs 16 residues. The germline V gene encodes CDR1 LGHDT and CDR2 YNNKEL (reference sequence). After removal of 4 bases from V and 9 bases from J, the junction contained 10 bases not matched to a gene.